These 8 T cell receptor beta chains share one sample of origin, sequenced in a study of blood T cell repertoires in COVID-19. Measured with immunoSEQ multiplex PCR; TCRdb has only the in-frame clones, and not every one. Of around 220,000 clones listed, more than 75% were seen once; the top ten hold 1.5% to 2%. The sequencing sample was made of peripheral blood. The receptors come from a man in his forties with active or convalescent COVID-19.

The chain links TRBV28 to TRBJ1-1; 8 nucleotides agree with TRBD1. Per the germline V gene, CDR1 is MDHEN and CDR2 is SYDVKM. The CDR3 consists of 16 residues. V dropped 5 bases and J dropped 4; count of bases not matched to a gene: 12. The CDR3 coding sequence is TGTGCCAGCAGTCCCCGGACAGGGTACGGTGGCACTGAAGCTTTCTTT. It translates to CASSPRTGYGGTEAFF.

The chain is built from TRBV11-3 and TRBJ2-7; 9 bases map to TRBD1. This CDR3 is built from 15 residues. CDR1 is SGHNT and CDR2 is YENEEA in the germline V gene. V shed 3 bases, J shed 4 bases, and the junction held 7 bases outside the gene matches. The CDR3: CASSFGTGKTYEQYF. The CDR3, as DNA: TGTGCCAGCAGCTTTGGGACAGGGAAGACGTACGAGCAGTACTTC.

The CDR3 sequence: CASSYYDRDGEQYF. DNA for the CDR3: TGTGCCAGCAGTTACTACGACAGGGATGGAGAGCAGTACTTC. This chain uses TRBV6-5 with TRBJ2-7; 7 nucleotides line up with TRBD1. From germline, CDR1 is MNHEY and CDR2 SVGAGI. The V segment lost 1 base and the J segment 7 bases; nucleotides outside the gene matches: 7. The CDR3 sequence is 14 residues long.

This rearrangement joins TRBV10-2 to TRBJ1-1, with 9 bases lining up with TRBD1. V lost 4 bases to trimming and J lost 5 bases; unmatched junction nucleotides: 8. Per germline, CDR1 WSHSY and CDR2 SAAADI. This CDR3 comprises 15 residues. CDR3 loop: CASSGTQGARTEAFF. CDR3 coding DNA: TGCGCCAGCAGTGGAACACAGGGGGCAAGAACTGAAGCTTTCTTT.

J is TRBJ2-5 and V is TRBV7-9; 12 nucleotides align to TRBD2. The CDR3 is 14 residues long. The ends lost 2 bases at V and 9 bases at J; junction bases unmatched: 4. Germline V lookup: CDR1 SEHNR, CDR2 FQNEAQ (reference sequence). The CDR3 sequence is CASSLWPSGGAQYF. DNA of the CDR3: TGTGCCAGCAGCTTATGGCCTAGCGGGGGGGCCCAGTACTTC.

Comment on this clone: A junction boundary mismatches the germline segment, possibly from a read error. The same CDR3 is also encoded by other DNA sequences in this sample. The chain uses TRBV19 and TRBJ1-2; maybe TRBD1 (5 bases). The germline V gene has CDR1 LNHDA and CDR2 SQIVND (reference sequence). The CDR3 is 12 amino acids. CDR3 protein: CASSMAGDGYTF. The CDR3 nucleotides read TGCGCCAGTAGTATGGCGGGGGATGGCTACACCTTC.

This chain uses TRBV28 with TRBJ1-1; 9 nucleotides match TRBD1. Germline CDR1 MDHEN, CDR2 SYDVKM. CDR3 size: 15 residues. Unmatched junction bases numbered 8, after V lost 8 bases and J lost 1 base. CDR3 bases: TGTGCCAGCGGACCACCGGGACAGGGGAACACTGAAGCTTTCTTT. It is translated as CASGPPGQGNTEAFF.

This clone was counted once. The chain uses TRBV6-6 and TRBJ1-1; 11 bases match TRBD1. V gave up 5 bases and J gave up 2 bases; unmatched junction bases: 13. The CDR3 is 18 amino acids. Looked up from germline, CDR1 is MNHNY and CDR2 is SVGAGI (reference sequence). CDR3 sequence: CASSPNIPGQGDNTEAFF. CDR3 nucleotides: TGTGCCAGCAGTCCTAACATACCGGGACAGGGGGATAACACTGAAGCTTTCTTT.